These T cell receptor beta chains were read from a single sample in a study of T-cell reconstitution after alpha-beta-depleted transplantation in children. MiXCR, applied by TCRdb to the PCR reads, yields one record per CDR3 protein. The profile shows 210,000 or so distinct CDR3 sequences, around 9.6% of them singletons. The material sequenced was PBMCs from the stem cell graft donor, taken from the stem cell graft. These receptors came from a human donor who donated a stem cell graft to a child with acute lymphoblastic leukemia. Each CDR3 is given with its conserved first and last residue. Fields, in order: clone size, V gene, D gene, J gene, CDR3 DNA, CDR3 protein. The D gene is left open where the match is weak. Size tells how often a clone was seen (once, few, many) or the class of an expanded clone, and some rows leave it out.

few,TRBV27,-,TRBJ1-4,TGTGCCAGCAATAAACAGGGAATTAATGAAAAACTGTTTTTT,CASNKQGINEKLFF
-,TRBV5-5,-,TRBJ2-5,TGTGCCAGCAGCCAGGTGGGGATAGGCGAGACCCAGTACTTC,CASSQVGIGETQYF
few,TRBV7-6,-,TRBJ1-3,TGTGCCAGCAGCGACCCTGGAGGGGGGGCTCAAGGAAACACCATATATTTT,CASSDPGGGAQGNTIYF
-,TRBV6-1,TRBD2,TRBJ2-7,TGTGCCAGCAGTCAGATGGGGGGGAATTACGAGCAGTACTTC,CASSQMGGNYEQYF
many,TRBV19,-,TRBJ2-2,TGTGCCAGTACCCCGACCCGGGTCGGGGAGCTGTTTTTT,CASTPTRVGELFF
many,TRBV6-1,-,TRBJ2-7,TGTGCCAGCACCAGAACTGCTGGGGGCTACGAGCAGTACTTC,CASTRTAGGYEQYF
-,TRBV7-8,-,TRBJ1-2,TGTGCCAGCAGCTTAGCCCCAGGGAGTGGCTACACCTTC,CASSLAPGSGYTF
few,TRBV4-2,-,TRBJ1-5,TGTGCCAGCAGCGTCGGGCCACGGGCGCTGGGCAATCAGCCCCAGCATTTT,CASSVGPRALGNQPQHF
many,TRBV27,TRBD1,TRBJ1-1,TGTGCCAGCAGTAAGGGACAGGGTCTCACTGAAGCTTTCTTT,CASSKGQGLTEAFF
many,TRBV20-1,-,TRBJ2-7,TGCAGTGCTAGAGGAGAGTACGAGCAGTACTTC,CSARGEYEQYF
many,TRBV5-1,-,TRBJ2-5,TGCGCCAGCAGCTTGTCTCCAGGGGGGATCGAGACCCAGTACTTC,CASSLSPGGIETQYF
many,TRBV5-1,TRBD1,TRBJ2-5,TGCGCCAGCAGCTTGGGCGCAGGGGGCTTAGGAGAGACCCAGTACTTC,CASSLGAGGLGETQYF
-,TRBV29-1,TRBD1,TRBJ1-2,TGCAGCGTCGACACCGGGACAGGGCAAGGCTACACCTTC,CSVDTGTGQGYTF
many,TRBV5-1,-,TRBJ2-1,TGCGCCAGCAGCTTGGAGGGCAGGGGTGGGAATGAGCAGTTCTTC,CASSLEGRGGNEQFF
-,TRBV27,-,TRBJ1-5,TGTGCCAGCAGTCTGCGGGGGAAGTGGGTGCTTTATAGCAATCAGCCCCAGCATTTT,CASSLRGKWVLYSNQPQHF
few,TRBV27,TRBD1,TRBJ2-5,TGTGCCAGCAGGAGGTCTACAGGGGGCGCGTCGGAGACCCAGTACTTC,CASRRSTGGASETQYF
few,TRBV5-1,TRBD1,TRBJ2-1,TGCGCCAGCAGCTTCGGGACAGGGAGCAATGAGCAGTTCTTC,CASSFGTGSNEQFF
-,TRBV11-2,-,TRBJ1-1,TGTGCCAGCAGCCTCCGGGAGGACACTGAAGCTTTCTTT,CASSLREDTEAFF
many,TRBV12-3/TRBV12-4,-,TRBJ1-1,TGTGCCAGCAGTTTGGTCGGGGGGGGATACACTGAAGCTTTCTTT,CASSLVGGGYTEAFF
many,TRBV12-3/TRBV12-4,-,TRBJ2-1,TGTGCCAGCAGTTTCCGGCAGATCCCCTACAATGAGCAGTTCTTC,CASSFRQIPYNEQFF
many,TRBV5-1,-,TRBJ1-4,TGCGCCAGCAGCTTGGTCATCGAAGTTTTTGGGGATGAAAAACTGTTTTTT,CASSLVIEVFGDEKLFF
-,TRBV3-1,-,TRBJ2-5,TGTGCCAGCAGCCAAGTTCAGGGACAAGAGACCCAGTACTTC,CASSQVQGQETQYF
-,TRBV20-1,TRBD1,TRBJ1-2,TGCTGCGCTAGAGGTTTTTCGGGACAGGGCTCCGGTGGCTACACCTTC,CCARGFSGQGSGGYTF
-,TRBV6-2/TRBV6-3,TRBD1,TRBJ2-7,TGTGCCAGCCGACCCGGGACAGGGGGAATCTACGAGCAGTACTTC,CASRPGTGGIYEQYF
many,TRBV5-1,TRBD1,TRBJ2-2,TGCGCCAGCAGCTTTCAAGGGACAGGGAACACCGGGGAGCTGTTTTTT,CASSFQGTGNTGELFF
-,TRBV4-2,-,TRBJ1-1,TGTGCCAGCAGCCAGCAGGCTGTGAACACTGAAGCTTTCTTT,CASSQQAVNTEAFF
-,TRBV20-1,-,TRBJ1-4,TGCAGTGCCCTCGGCCGGGGGGCAACTAATGAAAAACTGTTTTTT,CSALGRGATNEKLFF
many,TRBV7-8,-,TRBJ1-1,TGTGCCAGCAGCTTAGACCGGGGAGTAGTGTACACTGAAGCTTTCTTT,CASSLDRGVVYTEAFF
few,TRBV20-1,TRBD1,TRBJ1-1,TGCAGTGTCTCGACAGGGGTAGTCTCTCGGATCACTGAAGCTTTCTTT,CSVSTGVVSRITEAFF
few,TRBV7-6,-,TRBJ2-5,TGTGCCAGCAGCCCGGGACACTCACAAGAGACCCAGTACTTC,CASSPGHSQETQYF
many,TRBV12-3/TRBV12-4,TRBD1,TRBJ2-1,TGTGCCAGCAGTTTAGCGCCTCTGGGACAGGGTTACAATGAGCAGTTCTTC,CASSLAPLGQGYNEQFF
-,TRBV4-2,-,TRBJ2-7,TGTGCCAGCAGCCAAGCCGCCCAGACCTACGAGCAGTACTTC,CASSQAAQTYEQYF
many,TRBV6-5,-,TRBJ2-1,TGTGCCAGCAGTTACCGGCCAAGCTACAATGAGCAGTTCTTC,CASSYRPSYNEQFF
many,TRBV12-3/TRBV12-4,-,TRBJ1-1,TGTGCCAGCAGTTTAGTTCAAACAGGAGAAGCTTTCTTT,CASSLVQTGEAFF
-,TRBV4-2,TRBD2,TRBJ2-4,TGTGCCAGCAGCCTTCCCGGGACTAGCGGGCTTTCAGGCAAAAACATTCAGTACTTC,CASSLPGTSGLSGKNIQYF
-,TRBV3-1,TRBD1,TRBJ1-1,TGTGCCAGCAGCCGCATAAGACAGGGTGGGATGAACACTGAAGCTTTCTTT,CASSRIRQGGMNTEAFF
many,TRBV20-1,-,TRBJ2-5,TGCAGTGCTCCATCTAGCGAAGAGACCCAGTACTTC,CSAPSSEETQYF
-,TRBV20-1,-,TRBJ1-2,TGCAGTGCGTCCGGGACCGGTCGTTACTATGGCTACACCTTC,CSASGTGRYYGYTF
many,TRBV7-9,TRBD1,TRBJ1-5,TGTGCCAGCAGCTTAGGGACAGGGCGAAATCAGCCCCAGCATTTT,CASSLGTGRNQPQHF
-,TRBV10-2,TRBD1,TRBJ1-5,TGCGCCAGCAGTGAGTCGATGGGGACAGGGCGAGATCAGCCCCAGCATTTT,CASSESMGTGRDQPQHF
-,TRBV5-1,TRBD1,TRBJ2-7,TGCGCCAGCAGCTTACGGACAGGGAGAAGCTACGAGCAGTACTTC,CASSLRTGRSYEQYF
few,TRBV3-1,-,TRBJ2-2,TGTGCCAGCAGCCCTGGGGGGCATAACACCGGGGAGCTGTTTTTT,CASSPGGHNTGELFF
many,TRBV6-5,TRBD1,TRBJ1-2,TGTGCCAGCAGAGGGACAGTGAACTATGGCTACACCTTC,CASRGTVNYGYTF
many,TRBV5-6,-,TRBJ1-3,TGTGCCAGCAGCCGACCACAGGCGAACACCATATATTTT,CASSRPQANTIYF
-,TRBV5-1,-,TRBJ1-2,TGCGCCAGCAGCTTGGGTAGCGGGACGTTCGATGGCTACACCTTC,CASSLGSGTFDGYTF
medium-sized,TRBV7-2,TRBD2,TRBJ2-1,TGTGCCAGCAGCCAGGCTAGCGGGGGGTCCTACAATGAGCAGTTCTTC,CASSQASGGSYNEQFF
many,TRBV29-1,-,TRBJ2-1,TGCAGCGTTGAGGAATCTAGCGTTGGGGGTCGTGAGCAGTTCTTC,CSVEESSVGGREQFF
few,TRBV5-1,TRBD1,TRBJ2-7,TGCGCCAGCAGCGGACAGGGGGCGGACTACGAGCAGTACTTC,CASSGQGADYEQYF
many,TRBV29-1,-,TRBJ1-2,TGCAGCGTTACCGGGTCTAGCTCTAACTATGGCTACACCTTC,CSVTGSSSNYGYTF
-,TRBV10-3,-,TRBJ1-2,TGTGCCATCAGTGACGAAAGGGTTGGTCCTCAGTATGGCTACACCTTC,CAISDERVGPQYGYTF
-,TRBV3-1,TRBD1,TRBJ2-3,TGTGCCAGCAGCCAAGATGGACAGGGGTTCGATACGCAGTATTTT,CASSQDGQGFDTQYF
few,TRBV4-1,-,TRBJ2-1,TGCGCCAGCAGCCAAGACAACAGGGAAAATGAGCAGTTCTTC,CASSQDNRENEQFF